One and the same sample provided the 8 T cell receptor beta chains below, sequenced in a study of cytomegalovirus exposure and HLA in healthy donors. PCR used 60 Vbeta primers and 13 Jbeta primers. Method: immunoSEQ multiplex PCR; TCRdb's copy keeps in-frame clones and lacks some. This table has 85,000 to 90,000 clones, less than 80% appearing once. Sequencing input: PBMCs. The receptors here all came from a man aged 25 to 40 in good health and CMV-seronegative.

The rearrangement joins TRBV6-1 to TRBJ1-1; D gene ambiguous. V lost 3 bases, J lost 3 bases, and 11 bases lay in between. The CDR3 covers 14 residues. Germline V CDR1 and CDR2: MNHNS, SASEGT. CDR3 in amino acids: CASSDSQAHTEAFF. The CDR3 coding sequence is TGTGCCAGCAGTGATAGTCAGGCTCACACTGAAGCTTTCTTT.

The genes are TRBV29-1 and TRBJ1-1; no definite D call. Per the germline V gene, CDR1 is SQVTM and CDR2 is ANQGSEA. This CDR3 comprises 11 residues. V lost 8 bases and J 1 base, leaving 8 bases between the germline ends. CDR3 DNA: TGCAGCCCAGAACGGAACACTGAAGCTTTCTTT. This codes for CSPERNTEAFF.

The chain joins TRBV28 to TRBJ1-2, with D possibly matching TRBD1 (6 bases). The germline CDR1 and CDR2 sequences are MDHEN and SYDVKM. This CDR3 comprises 16 residues. The V and J ends lost 5 bases and 4 bases respectively, with 20 bases between them. CDR3 nucleotide sequence: TGTGCCAGCAGTCTTCCAGGGGTTACCCTACGCTATGGCTACACCTTC. Its protein is CASSLPGVTLRYGYTF.

This clone was detected only a few times. This chain links TRBV4-3 with TRBJ1-1, with D possibly matching TRBD1 (5 bases). Germline CDR1 LGHNA, CDR2 YSLEER. The CDR3 is made up of 11 amino acids. V dropped 3 bases and J dropped 8 bases, with 7 bases sitting between them. In DNA form, the CDR3 reads TGCGCCAGCAGCCATGGGGCAGAAGCTTTCTTT. This translates into CASSHGAEAFF.

V is TRBV10-3 and J is TRBJ2-3, with 12 nucleotides matching TRBD2. This CDR3 has 13 residues. The V gene's germline CDR1 is ENHRY and CDR2 SYGVKD. V lost 9 bases to trimming and J lost 3 bases; unmatched junction nucleotides: 1. CDR3 nucleotides: TGTGCCATGACTAGCGGGAGTACAGATACGCAGTATTTT. Translating it yields CAMTSGSTDTQYF.

The chain recombines TRBV7-7 with TRBJ2-7; the match to TRBD1 covers 11 bases. This CDR3 comprises 17 residues. CDR1 is SSHAT and CDR2 is FNYEAQ in the germline V gene (reference sequence). V lost 11 bases to trimming and J lost 6 bases; unmatched junction nucleotides: 21. CDR3 loop: CAPSLVRRTGGEPEQYF. As DNA, the CDR3 is TGTGCCCCCAGCTTAGTCCGGAGGACAGGGGGCGAACCCGAGCAGTACTTC.

The chain combines TRBV19 with TRBJ1-2; D is perhaps TRBD1 (5 bases). The CDR3 runs 15 residues. Trimming took off 6 bases at V and 7 bases at J, with 21 bases between the two ends. The germline V gene encodes CDR1 LNHDA and CDR2 SQIVND (reference sequence). Here the CDR3 DNA reads TGTGCCAGTAGCATCCAACTTGACAGACCGGGTGGCTACACCTTC. Protein: CASSIQLDRPGGYTF.

This clone has more than one count but fewer than ten. The chain combines TRBV9 with TRBJ1-5; D uncertain. The CDR3 has 13 amino acids. V was shortened by 3 bases and J by 6 bases, with 10 bases between the two germline ends. Germline-derived CDR1 and CDR2 are SGDLS and YYNGEE. For the CDR3, the DNA is TGTGCCAGCAGCGCAGCAGGAAGTCAGCCCCAGCATTTT. Translated: CASSAAGSQPQHF.